One and the same sample provided the 17 T cell receptor beta chains below, sequenced in a study of T cell changes during pregnancy in multiple sclerosis. Repertoires were generated with immunoSEQ multiplex PCR, while TCRdb's copy carries only in-frame clones and drops some. The sample has over 30,000 clones, over 80% seen once. The sequences come from CD4+ T cells from peripheral blood mononuclear cells, collected in the third trimester of pregnancy. These TCRs come from a female donor in good health, enrolled as a control in a pregnancy study.

The chain has TRBV4-3 and TRBJ2-7; perhaps TRBD2 as D (6 bases). Germline V gene lookup returns CDR1 LGHNA and CDR2 YSLEER. V shed 4 bases and J shed 0 bases, with 10 bases lying between them. The CDR3 covers 14 residues. The CDR3 reads CASSPGLISYEQYF. CDR3 DNA sequence: TGCGCCAGCAGCCCCGGACTAATCTCCTACGAGCAGTACTTC.

The rearrangement links TRBV10-2 to TRBJ1-5, with D hard to call. Looked up from germline, CDR1 is WSHSY and CDR2 is SAAADI. This CDR3 has 12 residues. V lost 3 bases and J 8 bases, leaving 8 bases between the germline ends. The CDR3 sequence is CASSDVSKPQHF. For the CDR3, the DNA is TGCGCCAGCAGTGATGTTTCTAAGCCCCAGCATTTT.

This clone was seen only once. The chain joins TRBV5-4 to TRBJ2-5, with 7 bases matching TRBD1. There are 13 residues in the CDR3. V was clipped by 3 bases and J by 5 bases; unmatched bases: 4. CDR1 and CDR2 (germline): SGHNT, YYREEE (reference sequence). This CDR3 is CASSSDRRETQYF. CDR3 nucleotide sequence: TGTGCCAGCAGCTCGGACAGGAGGGAGACCCAGTACTTC.

The J gene is TRBJ1-4, the V gene TRBV6-5; no firm D call. CDR3 length equals 12 residues. V lost 10 bases, J lost 4 bases, and 10 bases lay in between. Germline values: CDR1 MNHEY, CDR2 SVGAGI. In DNA, the CDR3 is TGTGCCACCCGAACGGGTAATGAAAAACTGTTTTTT. Translated: CATRTGNEKLFF.

The CDR3 bases are TGTGCCAGCAGTTTCGACAGGATAGAGGGCTACACCTTC. This sequence encodes CASSFDRIEGYTF. V and J are TRBV28 and TRBJ1-2, with D possibly being TRBD1 (6 bases). V lost 3 bases and J 8 bases, leaving 13 bases between the germline ends. The CDR3 length is 13 residues. Germline assignment: CDR1 MDHEN and CDR2 SYDVKM.

The rearrangement links TRBV10-3 to TRBJ1-4; a weak D match, TRBD1 (5 bases). There are 13 residues in the CDR3. Trimming left V 6 bases short and J 5 bases short, with 10 bases between. Germline CDR1 reads ENHRY; CDR2 reads SYGVKD. The CDR3 DNA follows: TGTGCCATCAGGGACACACGAAATGAAAAACTGTTTTTT. This sequence encodes CAIRDTRNEKLFF.

This sequence joins TRBV9 and TRBJ1-6, with a weak D call TRBD1 (6 bases). The CDR3 consists of 13 residues. Deletions cut 3 bases from V and 9 bases from J, with 10 bases between. The germline gives CDR1 SGDLS, CDR2 YYNGEE. CDR3 residues: CASSGGQSSPLHF. Written as DNA, the CDR3 is TGTGCCAGCAGCGGCGGACAGTCTTCACCCCTCCACTTT.

V is TRBV4-2 and J is TRBJ2-1; 8 nucleotides match TRBD2. Looked up from germline, CDR1 is LGHNA and CDR2 is YNFKEQ. The CDR3 length is 15 residues. V gave up 1 base and J gave up 2 bases; unmatched junction bases: 1. This CDR3 reads CASSQGLAPYNEQFF. The CDR3 DNA reads TGTGCCAGCAGCCAAGGACTAGCGCCCTACAATGAGCAGTTCTTC.

V is TRBV6-1 and J is TRBJ1-2; 10 bases are a match to TRBD1. The V gene's germline CDR1 is MNHNS and CDR2 SASEGT. This CDR3 has 13 amino acids. The ends lost 8 bases at V and 4 bases at J; junction bases unmatched: 4. The CDR3 loop is CASSTGGAYGYTF. The CDR3 DNA sequence: TGTGCCAGCTCGACAGGGGGCGCCTATGGCTACACCTTC.

The chain couples TRBV18 to TRBJ2-7, with TRBD1 as a possible D gene (6 bases). Trimming took 6 bases from V and 6 from J, leaving 15 bases between them. Germline CDR1 KGHSH, CDR2 LQKENI. The CDR3 length is 13 residues. The CDR3 region has the DNA TGTGCCAGCTCGCCCACAGGGACCCTCGAGCAGTACTTC. Its protein product is CASSPTGTLEQYF.

The V and J genes are TRBV19 and TRBJ1-5; tentative D call: TRBD1 (5 bases). CDR1 and CDR2 from the germline V gene are LNHDA and SQIVND (reference sequence). Trimming cost V 6 bases and J 5 bases, with 20 bases left between them. The CDR3 is 16 residues long. For the CDR3, the DNA is TGTGCCAGTAGCCTAATTCGGGGGTCCTCGTATCAGCCCCAGCATTTT. Residues: CASSLIRGSSYQPQHF.

The chain has TRBV14 and TRBJ1-1; possible D gene TRBD1, 5 bases. CDR1 is SGHDN, CDR2 FVKESK, per germline. The CDR3 consists of 12 residues. V was pared by 8 bases and J by 1 base, with 8 bases between. The CDR3 bases are TGTGCCAGCGCAACAGGGAACACTGAAGCTTTCTTT. This encodes CASATGNTEAFF.

The V call is TRBV2, the J call TRBJ1-5, with D tentatively TRBD1 (5 bases). The V gene lost 6 bases and the J gene lost 1 base, with 13 bases spanning the gap. The germline gives CDR1 SNHLY, CDR2 FYNNEI. This CDR3 is 15 amino acids long. DNA for the CDR3: TGTGCCAGCAGGTCGACAGCCCGCAGCAATCAGCCCCAGCATTTT. Amino acids: CASRSTARSNQPQHF.

The chain employs TRBV27 and TRBJ1-3; D is uncertain. The V end was cut by 4 bases, the J end by 9 bases, with 16 bases between. From germline, CDR1 is MNHEY and CDR2 SMNVEV (reference sequence). The CDR3 runs 14 residues. CDR3 nucleotides: TGTGCCAGCAGTTCCCAGACATCCTTGGCCACCATATATTTT. This translates into CASSSQTSLATIYF.

The chain employs TRBV18 and TRBJ1-2; 8 positions match TRBD1. Germline V CDR1 and CDR2: KGHSH, LQKENI. V gave up 5 bases and J gave up 0 bases; unmatched junction bases: 5. The CDR3 spans 15 residues. The DNA of the CDR3 is TGTGCCAGCTCAGCCGGACAGGGCACTAACTATGGCTACACCTTC. Translating gives CASSAGQGTNYGYTF.

The chain joins TRBV6-5 to TRBJ2-7; TRBD1 matches at 11 bases. This CDR3 comprises 13 residues. The junction had 8 bases not matched to a gene; V was cut back by 11 bases and J by 5 bases. Germline-derived CDR1 and CDR2 are MNHEY and SVGAGI. CDR3 sequence reads: CASGDRGRDEQYF. The CDR3 nucleotides are TGTGCCTCGGGGGACAGGGGGAGGGACGAGCAGTACTTC.

The CDR3 coding sequence is TGTGCCAGCAGCTTAAAGGCGGGAATGGGGTCAGATACGCAGTATTTT. This codes for CASSLKAGMGSDTQYF. The gene calls are TRBV11-3 and TRBJ2-3; perhaps TRBD2 as D (6 bases). This CDR3 is 16 amino acids long. The V end was cut by 2 bases, the J end by 4 bases, with 16 bases between. Germline V lookup: CDR1 SGHNT, CDR2 YENEEA.